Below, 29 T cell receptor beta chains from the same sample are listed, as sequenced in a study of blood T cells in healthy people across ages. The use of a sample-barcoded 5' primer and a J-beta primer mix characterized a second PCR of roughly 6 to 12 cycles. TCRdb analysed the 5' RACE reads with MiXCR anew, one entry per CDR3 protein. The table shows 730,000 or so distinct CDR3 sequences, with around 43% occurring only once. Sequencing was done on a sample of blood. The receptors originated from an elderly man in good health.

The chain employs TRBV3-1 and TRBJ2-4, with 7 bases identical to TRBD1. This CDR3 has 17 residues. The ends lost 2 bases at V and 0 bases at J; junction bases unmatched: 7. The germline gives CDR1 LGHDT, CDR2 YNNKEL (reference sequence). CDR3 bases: TGTGCCAGCAGCCAATTCTCGACAGGGCTAGCCAAAAACATTCAGTACTTC. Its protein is CASSQFSTGLAKNIQYF.

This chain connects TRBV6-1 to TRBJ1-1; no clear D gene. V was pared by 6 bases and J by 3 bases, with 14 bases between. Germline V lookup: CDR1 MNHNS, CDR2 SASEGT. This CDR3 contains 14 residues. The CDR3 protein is CASRQGREDTEAFF. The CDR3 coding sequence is TGTGCCAGCAGACAAGGGAGGGAGGACACTGAAGCTTTCTTT.

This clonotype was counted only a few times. CDR3 DNA sequence: TGCGCCAGCAGCTTGGGGACAGGGGGGAGGACCGACGAGCAGTACTTC. Translation gives CASSLGTGGRTDEQYF. This chain links TRBV5-1 with TRBJ2-7, with 10 bases that match TRBD1. Germline lookup yields CDR1 SGHRS and CDR2 YFSETQ. CDR3 length: 16 residues. V trimming: 0 bases; J trimming: 5 bases; junction bases outside the gene matches: 8.

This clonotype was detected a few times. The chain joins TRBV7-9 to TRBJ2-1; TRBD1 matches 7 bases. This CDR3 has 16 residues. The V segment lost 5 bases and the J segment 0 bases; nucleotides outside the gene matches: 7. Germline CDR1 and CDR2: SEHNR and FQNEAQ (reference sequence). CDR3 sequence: CASSPTGLSSYNEQFF. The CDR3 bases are TGTGCCAGCAGCCCGACAGGGCTGAGCTCCTACAATGAGCAGTTCTTC.

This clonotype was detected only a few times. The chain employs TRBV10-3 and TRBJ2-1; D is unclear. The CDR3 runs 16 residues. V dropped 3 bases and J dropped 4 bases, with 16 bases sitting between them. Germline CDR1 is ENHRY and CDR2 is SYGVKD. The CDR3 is CAISEGELPLYNEQFF. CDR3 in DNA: TGTGCCATCAGTGAAGGCGAGCTCCCCCTATACAATGAGCAGTTCTTC.

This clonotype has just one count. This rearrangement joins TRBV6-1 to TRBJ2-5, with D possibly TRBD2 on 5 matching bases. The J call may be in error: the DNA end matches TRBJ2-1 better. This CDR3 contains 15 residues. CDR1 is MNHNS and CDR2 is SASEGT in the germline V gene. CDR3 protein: CASSEQGLYQETQFF. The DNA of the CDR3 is TGTGCCAGCAGTGAACAAGGACTCTACCAAGAGACCCAGTTCTTC.

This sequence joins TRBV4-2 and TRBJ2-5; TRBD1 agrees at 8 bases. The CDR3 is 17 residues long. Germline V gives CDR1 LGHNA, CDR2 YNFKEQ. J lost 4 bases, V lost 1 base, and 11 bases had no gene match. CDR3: CASSQVSGDRSRETQYF. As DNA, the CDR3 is TGTGCCAGCAGCCAAGTTTCGGGGGACAGGTCCAGAGAGACCCAGTACTTC.

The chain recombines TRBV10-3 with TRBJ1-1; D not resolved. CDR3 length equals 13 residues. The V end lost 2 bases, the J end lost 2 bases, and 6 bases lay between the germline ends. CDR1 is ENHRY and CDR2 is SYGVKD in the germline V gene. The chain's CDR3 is CAISERANTEAFF. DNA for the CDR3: TGTGCCATCAGTGAGAGGGCAAACACTGAAGCTTTCTTT.

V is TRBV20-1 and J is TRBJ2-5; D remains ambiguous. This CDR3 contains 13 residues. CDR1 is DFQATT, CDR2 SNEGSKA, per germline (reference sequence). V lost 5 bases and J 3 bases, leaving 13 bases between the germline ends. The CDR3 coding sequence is TGCAGTGCTGCCCGGACCCGGGAAGAGACCCAGTACTTC. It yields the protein CSAARTREETQYF.

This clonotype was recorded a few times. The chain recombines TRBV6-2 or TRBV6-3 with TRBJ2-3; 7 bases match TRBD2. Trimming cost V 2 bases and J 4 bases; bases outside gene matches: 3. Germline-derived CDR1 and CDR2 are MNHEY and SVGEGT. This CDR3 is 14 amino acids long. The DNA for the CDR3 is TGTGCCAGCAGTTACGGCGGGAGAGCAGATACGCAGTATTTT. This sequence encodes CASSYGGRADTQYF.

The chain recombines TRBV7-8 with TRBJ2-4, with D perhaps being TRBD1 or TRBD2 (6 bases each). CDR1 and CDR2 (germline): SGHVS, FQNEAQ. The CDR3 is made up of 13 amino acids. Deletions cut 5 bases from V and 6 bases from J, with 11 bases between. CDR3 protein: CASSAPGANIQYF. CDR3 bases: TGTGCCAGCAGCGCCCCGGGGGCAAACATTCAGTACTTC.

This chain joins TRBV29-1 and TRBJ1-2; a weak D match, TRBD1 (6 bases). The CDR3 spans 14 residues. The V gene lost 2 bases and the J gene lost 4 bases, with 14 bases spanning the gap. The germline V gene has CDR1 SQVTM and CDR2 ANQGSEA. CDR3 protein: CSVESQGRGYGYTF. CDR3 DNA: TGCAGCGTTGAATCCCAGGGGCGAGGCTATGGCTACACCTTC. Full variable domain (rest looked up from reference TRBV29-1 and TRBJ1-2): SAVISQKPSRDICQRGTSLTIQCQVDSQVTMMFWYRQQPGQSLTLIATANQGSEATYESGFVIDKFPISRPNLTFSTLTVSNMSPEDSSIYLCSVESQGRGYGYTFGSGTRLTVV.

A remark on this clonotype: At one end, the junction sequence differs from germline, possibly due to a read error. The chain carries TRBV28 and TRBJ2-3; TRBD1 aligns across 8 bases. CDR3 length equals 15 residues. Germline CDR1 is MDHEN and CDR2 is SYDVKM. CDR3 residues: CASLIRPGGSYTRYF. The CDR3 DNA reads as TGTGCCAGCCTTATTAGGCCAGGGGGCTCATATACGCGGTATTTT.

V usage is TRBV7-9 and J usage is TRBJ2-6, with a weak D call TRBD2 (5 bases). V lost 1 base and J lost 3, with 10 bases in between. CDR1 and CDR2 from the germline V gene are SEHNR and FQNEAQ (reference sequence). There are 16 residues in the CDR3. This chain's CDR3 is CASSLDSGVGANVLTF. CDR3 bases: TGTGCCAGCAGCTTAGATTCCGGGGTTGGGGCCAACGTCCTGACTTTC.

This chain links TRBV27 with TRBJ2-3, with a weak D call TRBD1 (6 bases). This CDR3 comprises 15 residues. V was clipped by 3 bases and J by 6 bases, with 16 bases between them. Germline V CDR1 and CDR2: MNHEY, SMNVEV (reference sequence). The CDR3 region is CASSFQGPTFDTQYF. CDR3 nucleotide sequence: TGTGCCAGCAGTTTCCAGGGGCCGACATTCGATACGCAGTATTTT.

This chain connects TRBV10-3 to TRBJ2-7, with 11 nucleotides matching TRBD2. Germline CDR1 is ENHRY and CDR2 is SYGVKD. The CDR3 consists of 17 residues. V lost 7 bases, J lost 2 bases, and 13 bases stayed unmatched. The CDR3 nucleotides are TGTGCCATCACTGATTATACCGGGACTAGCGGCACCTACGAGCAGTACTTC. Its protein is CAITDYTGTSGTYEQYF.

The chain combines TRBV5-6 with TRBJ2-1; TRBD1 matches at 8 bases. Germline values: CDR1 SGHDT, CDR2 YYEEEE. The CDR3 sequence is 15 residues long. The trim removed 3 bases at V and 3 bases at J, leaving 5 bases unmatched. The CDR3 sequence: CASSSDRDNYNEQFF. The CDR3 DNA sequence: TGTGCCAGCAGCTCGGACAGGGATAACTACAATGAGCAGTTCTTC.

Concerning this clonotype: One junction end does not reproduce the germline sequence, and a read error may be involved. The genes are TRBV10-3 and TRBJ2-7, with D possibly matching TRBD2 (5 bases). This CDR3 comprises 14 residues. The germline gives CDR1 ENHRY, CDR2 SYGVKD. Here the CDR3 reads CALRRSGNSYEQYF. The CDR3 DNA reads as TGTGCCCTCAGGCGAAGCGGTAACTCCTACGAGCAGTACTTC.

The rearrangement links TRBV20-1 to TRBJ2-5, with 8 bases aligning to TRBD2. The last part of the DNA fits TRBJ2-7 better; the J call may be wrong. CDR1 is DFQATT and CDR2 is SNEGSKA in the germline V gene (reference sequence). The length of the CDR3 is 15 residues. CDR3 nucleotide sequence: TGCAGTGCTAGTGACCCCCGGCGGGAGGAGAGCGAGCAGTACTTC. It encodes CSASDPRREESEQYF.

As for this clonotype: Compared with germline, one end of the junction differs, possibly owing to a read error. The chain's CDR3 is CASRIRGLTGTQYF. CDR3 bases: TGTGCCAGCAGGATCAGGGGATTGACAGGTACGCAGTATTTT. The chain has TRBV7-9 and TRBJ2-3, with D possibly matching TRBD1 (6 bases). The germline V gene encodes CDR1 SEHNR and CDR2 FQNEAQ (reference sequence). This CDR3 is 14 amino acids long.

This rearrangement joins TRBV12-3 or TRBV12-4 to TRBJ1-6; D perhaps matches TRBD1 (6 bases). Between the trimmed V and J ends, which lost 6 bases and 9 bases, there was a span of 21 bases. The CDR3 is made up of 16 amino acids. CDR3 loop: CASSLAGVTTGSPLHF. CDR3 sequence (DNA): TGTGCCAGCAGCCTCGCAGGGGTTACAACTGGTTCACCCCTCCACTTT.

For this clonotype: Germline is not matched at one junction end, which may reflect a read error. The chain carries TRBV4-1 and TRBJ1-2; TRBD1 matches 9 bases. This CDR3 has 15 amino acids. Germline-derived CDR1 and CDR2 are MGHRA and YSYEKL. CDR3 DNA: TGCGCCAGCAGGCTAACCGGGACAGGGAACTATAGCTACACCTTC. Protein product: CASRLTGTGNYSYTF.

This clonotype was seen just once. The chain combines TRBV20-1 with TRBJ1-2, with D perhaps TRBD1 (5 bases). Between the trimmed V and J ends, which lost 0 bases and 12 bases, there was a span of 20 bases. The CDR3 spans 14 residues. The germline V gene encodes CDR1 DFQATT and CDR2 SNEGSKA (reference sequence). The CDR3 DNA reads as TGCAGTGCTAGAGACGGTGAAGGGGCTATCGGCCACACCTTC. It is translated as CSARDGEGAIGHTF.

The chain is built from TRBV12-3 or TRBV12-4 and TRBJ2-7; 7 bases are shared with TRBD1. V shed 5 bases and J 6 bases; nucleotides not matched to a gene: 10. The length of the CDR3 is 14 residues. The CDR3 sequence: CASSTRTGVGEQYF. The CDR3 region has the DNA TGTGCCAGCAGTACTCGTACAGGGGTCGGCGAGCAGTACTTC.

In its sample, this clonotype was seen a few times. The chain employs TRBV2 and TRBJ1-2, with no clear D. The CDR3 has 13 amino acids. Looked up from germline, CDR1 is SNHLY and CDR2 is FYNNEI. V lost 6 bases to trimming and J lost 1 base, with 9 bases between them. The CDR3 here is CASRVGLNYGYTF. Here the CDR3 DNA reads TGTGCCAGCAGGGTAGGGCTTAACTATGGCTACACCTTC.

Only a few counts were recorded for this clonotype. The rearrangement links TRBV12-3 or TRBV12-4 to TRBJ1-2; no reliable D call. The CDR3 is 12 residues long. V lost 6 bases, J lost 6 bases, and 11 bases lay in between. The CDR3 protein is CASRSSPHGYTF. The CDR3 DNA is TGTGCCAGCAGGTCTAGTCCCCATGGCTACACCTTC.

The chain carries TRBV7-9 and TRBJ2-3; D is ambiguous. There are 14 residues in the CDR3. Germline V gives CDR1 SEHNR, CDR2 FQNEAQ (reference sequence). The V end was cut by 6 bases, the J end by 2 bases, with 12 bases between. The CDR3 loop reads CASSQTTPTDTQYF. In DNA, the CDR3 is TGTGCCAGCAGTCAAACGACTCCCACAGATACGCAGTATTTT.

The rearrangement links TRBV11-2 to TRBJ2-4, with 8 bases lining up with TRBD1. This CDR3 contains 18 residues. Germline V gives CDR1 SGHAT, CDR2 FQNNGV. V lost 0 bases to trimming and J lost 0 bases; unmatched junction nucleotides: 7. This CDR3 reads CASSLDLSRGLAKNIQYF. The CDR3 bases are TGTGCCAGCAGCTTAGACCTTAGCAGGGGGCTAGCCAAAAACATTCAGTACTTC.

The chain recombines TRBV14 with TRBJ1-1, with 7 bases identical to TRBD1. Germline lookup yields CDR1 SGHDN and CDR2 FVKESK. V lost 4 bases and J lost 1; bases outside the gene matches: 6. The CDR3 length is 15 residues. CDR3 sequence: CASSRQTGPNTEAFF. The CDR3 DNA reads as TGTGCCAGCAGCCGCCAGACAGGGCCGAACACTGAAGCTTTCTTT.